This TCR beta chain was profiled in a study of blood T cell repertoires in COVID-19. On the study more broadly: Italy, Spain and the United States were the sources of the convalescent and acute COVID-19 samples. Sample material is recorded as cDNA or gDNA derived from T cells, B-cell-depleted T cells, or PBMCs.

Study processing details: Estimation of nucleated cell counts relied on the amplification of reference gene primers. Repertoires were generated with immunoSEQ multiplex PCR, while TCRdb's copy carries only in-frame clones and drops some. V, J and clone size were drawn from that table, and D and trimming were deduced from the DNA. The sample has roughly 200,000 clones; approximately 85% are singletons. Germline CDR1 and CDR2: SGHDT and YYEEEE. The length of the CDR3 is 14 residues. Trimming cost V 4 bases and J 0 bases, with 8 bases left between them. The TCR comes from a woman older than 75 with acute or convalescent COVID-19. The sequencing sample was made of peripheral blood. The chain employs TRBV5-6 and TRBJ1-5; possible D gene TRBD1, 5 bases. The CDR3 loop reads CASSLRGSNQPQHF. The CDR3 nucleotides are TGTGCCAGCAGCCTAAGGGGTAGCAATCAGCCCCAGCATTTT.